The T cell receptor beta chain under discussion was sequenced for a study of monozygotic twins with inflammatory bowel disease. This CDR3 is built from 14 residues. Per the germline V gene, CDR1 is LNHDA and CDR2 is SQIVND (reference sequence). Reprocessing the 5' RACE reads, TCRdb reports a single entry for every CDR3 protein and omits DNA. Its clone listing holds 140,000 to 150,000 distinct CDR3 sequences. Sequencing was performed on blood. J is TRBJ1-5 and V is TRBV19; TCRdb lists TRBD1, though no DNA is available to test this call. This clonotype was sampled from a human donor with ulcerative colitis or Crohn's disease, or a healthy co-twin of an affected twin (not recorded which). Here the CDR3 reads CASRSDRRYQPQHF.